The clone carrying this T cell receptor (beta chain) was found once. The source of the sample is a study of blood T cell repertoires in COVID-19. Study information: T cells, B-cell-depleted T cells, or PBMCs provided the cDNA or gDNA that served as material.

The germline CDR1 and CDR2 sequences are SGHRS and YFSETQ. V was trimmed by 3 bases and J by 0 bases, leaving 9 bases between them. CDR3 length: 14 amino acids. Under the authors' procedure: How many nucleated cells were present was estimated from reference gene primer amplification. Sequencing used immunoSEQ multiplex PCR; TCRdb keeps in-frame clones, though not all of them. From that table come the V and J calls and clone size; the DNA was used to work out D and trimming. The sample carries around 200,000 clones, around nine tenths recorded once. The receptor's source is a man aged 65 to 85 with acute or convalescent COVID-19. The J gene is TRBJ2-5, the V gene TRBV5-1; TRBD2 is a possible D gene (6 bases). Sequencing was carried out using peripheral blood. CDR3 in DNA: TGCGCCAGCAGCTCCCGGGACTACCAAGAGACCCAGTACTTC. Translating it yields CASSSRDYQETQYF.